This paragraph covers one T cell receptor (beta chain) sequence. This entry belongs to a study of T cell changes during pregnancy in multiple sclerosis. The CDR3 is 15 amino acids. CDR1 is SGHAT and CDR2 is FQNNGV in the germline V gene. V was pared by 5 bases and J by 10 bases, with 21 bases between. Generated by immunoSEQ multiplex PCR, the TCRdb table keeps only in-frame clones and is missing some. The sample contains more than 55,000 clones, about 88% of which appear only once. The receptor was isolated from a female donor with multiple sclerosis, enrolled in a pregnancy study. Here the sequenced sample was CD4+ T cells from peripheral blood mononuclear cells, taken in the third trimester of pregnancy. This chain connects TRBV11-2 to TRBJ2-1; D is possibly TRBD2 (6 bases). As DNA, the CDR3 is TGTGCCAGCAGCCAAGAAGGGGCTAGCGCCCTAGAGCAGTTCTTC. Translating gives CASSQEGASALEQFF.